This TCR beta chain was sequenced in a study of response to subunit inactivated influenza vaccine. About this clonotype: Antigen unknown.

TCRdb itself ran the RT-PCR reads through MiXCR, one entry per CDR3 protein. The sample records around 580,000 distinct CDR3 sequences, 14% being singletons. The CDR3 runs to 11 residues. V shed 10 bases and J shed 4 bases, with 9 bases lying between them. The germline V gene has CDR1 ENHRY and CDR2 SYGVKD. General observations from the study: T cells newly recruited by each seasonal influenza vaccination are few, the authors suggested.

The V call is TRBV10-3, the J call TRBJ2-3; D is undetermined. The sequencing here drew on PBMCs from blood, taken less than 13 days after vaccination. This sequence was found in a man aged 45-60 years who received an inactivated influenza vaccine. Written as DNA, the CDR3 is TGTGCCACCAGGACGGCAGATACGCAGTATTTT. It is translated as CATRTADTQYF.